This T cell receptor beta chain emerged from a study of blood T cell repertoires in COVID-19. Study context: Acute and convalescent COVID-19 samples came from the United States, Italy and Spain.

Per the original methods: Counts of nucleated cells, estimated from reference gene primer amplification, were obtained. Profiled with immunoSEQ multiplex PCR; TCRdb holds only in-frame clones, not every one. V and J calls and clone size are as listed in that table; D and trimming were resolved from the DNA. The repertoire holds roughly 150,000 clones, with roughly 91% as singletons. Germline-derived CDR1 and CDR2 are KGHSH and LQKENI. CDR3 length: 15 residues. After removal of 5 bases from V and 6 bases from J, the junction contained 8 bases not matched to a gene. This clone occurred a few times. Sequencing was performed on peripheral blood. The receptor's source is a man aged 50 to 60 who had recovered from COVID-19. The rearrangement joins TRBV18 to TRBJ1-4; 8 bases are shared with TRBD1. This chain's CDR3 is CASSNGQGWDEKLFF. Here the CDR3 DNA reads TGTGCCAGCTCAAATGGACAGGGCTGGGATGAAAAACTGTTTTTT.